The entry below describes one T cell receptor beta chain. Here immunoSEQ multiplex PCR was the method, and the copy in TCRdb shows in-frame clones only, minus some. The sample includes under 250,000 clones, approximately 88% of them seen just once. Donors were grouped by their self-reported clinical history. The sample is drawn from a study of blood T cell repertoires in COVID-19. Study information: Acute and convalescent COVID-19 specimens originated in the United States, Italy and Spain.

V lost 5 bases and J 14 bases, leaving 15 bases between the germline ends. CDR1 and CDR2 from the germline V gene are MNHEY and SMNVEV (reference sequence). The CDR3 covers 12 residues. The genes are TRBV27 and TRBJ1-4; no clear D gene. This TCR was recovered from a woman aged 25-40 years with acute COVID-19. Sequencing input: PBMCs or T cells enriched from blood (not recorded which). The CDR3 region has the DNA TGTGCCAGCAGTAAACCGGGGAGTCCCCTGTTTTTT. Protein: CASSKPGSPLFF.